A single sample is the source of the 6 T cell receptor beta chains below, sequenced in a study of cytomegalovirus exposure and HLA in healthy donors. The primer mix had 60 Vbeta and 13 Jbeta primers. Sequenced by immunoSEQ multiplex PCR; TCRdb stores in-frame clones only, minus some. The data contain 80,000 to 100,000 clones, 81% of them singletons. Sequenced: PBMCs. The source of these receptors is a middle-aged man in good health and CMV-seronegative.

The chain couples TRBV2 to TRBJ2-7; D is possibly TRBD1 (5 bases). The CDR3 runs 12 residues. Trimming stripped 7 bases from V and 6 bases from J, with 13 bases between. Germline lookup yields CDR1 SNHLY and CDR2 FYNNEI. CDR3 region: CASNNQGSEQYF. In DNA form, the CDR3 reads TGTGCCAGCAATAATCAGGGTAGCGAGCAGTACTTC.

The rearrangement joins TRBV2 to TRBJ2-5, with TRBD1 identical over 9 bases. J gave up 11 bases and V 5 bases, and 9 bases lay outside the gene matches. Germline CDR1 and CDR2: SNHLY and FYNNEI. This CDR3 contains 13 residues. The CDR3 protein is CASSPQGAGEQYF. DNA for the CDR3: TGTGCCAGCAGTCCACAGGGGGCTGGTGAGCAGTACTTC.

The V and J genes are TRBV5-4 and TRBJ1-2, with 8 bases matching TRBD1. The CDR3 extends over 13 amino acids. CDR1 and CDR2 (germline): SGHNT, YYREEE (reference sequence). V was pared by 7 bases and J by 8 bases, with 10 bases of the junction left unmatched. As DNA, the CDR3 is TGTGCCAGCCTCCACCTGGACAGGGAAGGCTACACCTTC. Its translation: CASLHLDREGYTF.

The genes are TRBV6-5 and TRBJ2-1, with 7 nucleotides matching TRBD1. CDR3 length: 15 amino acids. V was pared by 7 bases and J by 7 bases, with 13 bases of the junction left unmatched. The germline V gene has CDR1 MNHEY and CDR2 SVGAGI. This chain's CDR3 is CASTNRQGARNEQFF. The CDR3 nucleotides are TGTGCCAGCACTAACAGACAGGGTGCAAGGAATGAGCAGTTCTTC.

The chain uses TRBV6-1 and TRBJ1-1; D possibly corresponds to TRBD1 (5 bases). The length of the CDR3 is 15 residues. V lost 7 bases, J lost 0 bases, and 15 bases lay in between. Germline lookup yields CDR1 MNHNS and CDR2 SASEGT. This CDR3 is CASNLGPGMNTEAFF. The CDR3 DNA reads as TGTGCCAGCAACCTAGGTCCAGGGATGAACACTGAAGCTTTCTTT.

V is TRBV28 and J is TRBJ2-7; 10 bases are shared with TRBD1. Germline CDR1 and CDR2: MDHEN and SYDVKM. After removal of 8 bases from V and 4 bases from J, the junction contained 8 bases not matched to a gene. This CDR3 is built from 14 residues. CDR3 residues: CASGTGAKPYEQYF. CDR3 nucleotides: TGTGCCAGCGGGACAGGGGCCAAACCTTACGAGCAGTACTTC.